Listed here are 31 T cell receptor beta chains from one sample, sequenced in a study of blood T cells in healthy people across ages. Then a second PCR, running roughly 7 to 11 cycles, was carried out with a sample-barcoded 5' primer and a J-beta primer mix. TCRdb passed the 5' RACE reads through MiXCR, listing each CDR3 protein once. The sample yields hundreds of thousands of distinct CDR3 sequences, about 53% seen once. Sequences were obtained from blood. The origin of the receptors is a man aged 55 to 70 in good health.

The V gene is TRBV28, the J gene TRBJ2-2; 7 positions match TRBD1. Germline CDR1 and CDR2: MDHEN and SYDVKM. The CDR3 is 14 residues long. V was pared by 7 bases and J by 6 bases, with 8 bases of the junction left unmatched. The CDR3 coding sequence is TGTGCCAGCACCAAGACAGGGCTTGCCGGGGAGCTGTTTTTT. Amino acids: CASTKTGLAGELFF.

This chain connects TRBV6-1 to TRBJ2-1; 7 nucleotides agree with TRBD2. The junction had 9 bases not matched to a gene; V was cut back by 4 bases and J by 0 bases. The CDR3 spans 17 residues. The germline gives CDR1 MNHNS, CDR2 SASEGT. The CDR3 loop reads CASSGVGRESSYNEQFF. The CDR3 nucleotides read TGTGCCAGCAGTGGAGTAGGGCGGGAGAGCTCCTACAATGAGCAGTTCTTC.

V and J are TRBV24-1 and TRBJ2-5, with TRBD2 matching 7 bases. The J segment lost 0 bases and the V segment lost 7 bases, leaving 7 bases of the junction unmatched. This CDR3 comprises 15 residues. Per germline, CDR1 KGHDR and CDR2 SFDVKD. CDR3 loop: CATSKGLADQETQYF. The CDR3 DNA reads TGTGCCACCAGCAAGGGGCTAGCGGACCAAGAGACCCAGTACTTC.

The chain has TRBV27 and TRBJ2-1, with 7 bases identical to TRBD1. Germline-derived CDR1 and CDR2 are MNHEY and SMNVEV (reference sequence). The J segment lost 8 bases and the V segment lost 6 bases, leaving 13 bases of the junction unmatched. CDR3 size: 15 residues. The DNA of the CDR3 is TGTGCCAGCAGCACATTTCAGACAGGGAGAGATGAGCAGTTCTTC. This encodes CASSTFQTGRDEQFF.

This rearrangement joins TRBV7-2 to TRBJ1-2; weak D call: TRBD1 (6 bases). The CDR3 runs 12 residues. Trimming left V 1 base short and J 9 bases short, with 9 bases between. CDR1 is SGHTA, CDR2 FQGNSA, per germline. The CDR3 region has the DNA TGTGCCAGCAGCTTAGAGGACAGCCGCTACACCTTC. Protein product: CASSLEDSRYTF.

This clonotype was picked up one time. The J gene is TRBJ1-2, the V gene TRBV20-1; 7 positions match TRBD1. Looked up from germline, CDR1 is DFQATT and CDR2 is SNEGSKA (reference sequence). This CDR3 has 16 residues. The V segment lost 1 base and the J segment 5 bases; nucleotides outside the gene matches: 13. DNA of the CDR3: TGCAGTGCTAGAGGGGACAGCGGTTCGGGACTTTATGGCTACACCTTC. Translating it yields CSARGDSGSGLYGYTF.

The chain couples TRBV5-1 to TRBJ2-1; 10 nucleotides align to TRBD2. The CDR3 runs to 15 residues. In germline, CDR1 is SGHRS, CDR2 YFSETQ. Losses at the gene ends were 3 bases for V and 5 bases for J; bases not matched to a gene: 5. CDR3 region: CASSSLSGGDNEQFF. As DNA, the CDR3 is TGCGCCAGCAGCTCTCTCAGCGGGGGGGACAATGAGCAGTTCTTC. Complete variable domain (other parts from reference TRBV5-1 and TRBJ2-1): KAGVTQTPRYLIKTRGQQVTLSCSPISGHRSVSWYQQTPGQGLQFLFEYFSETQRNKGNFPGRFSGRQFSNSRSEMNVSTLELGDSALYLCASSSLSGGDNEQFFGPGTRLTVL.

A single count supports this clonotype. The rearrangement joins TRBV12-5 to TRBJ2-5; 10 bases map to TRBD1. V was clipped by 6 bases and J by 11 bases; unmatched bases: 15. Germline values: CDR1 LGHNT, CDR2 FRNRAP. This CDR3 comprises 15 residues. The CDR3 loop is CASGTGQGSYNEQYF. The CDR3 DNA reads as TGTGCTAGTGGCACGGGACAGGGGAGCTACAATGAGCAGTACTTC.

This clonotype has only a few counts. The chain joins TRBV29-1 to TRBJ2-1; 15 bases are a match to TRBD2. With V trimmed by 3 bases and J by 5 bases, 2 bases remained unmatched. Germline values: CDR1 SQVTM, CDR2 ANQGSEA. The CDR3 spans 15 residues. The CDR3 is CSVEGTSGGNNEQFF. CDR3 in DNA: TGCAGCGTTGAGGGGACTAGCGGGGGGAACAATGAGCAGTTCTTC.

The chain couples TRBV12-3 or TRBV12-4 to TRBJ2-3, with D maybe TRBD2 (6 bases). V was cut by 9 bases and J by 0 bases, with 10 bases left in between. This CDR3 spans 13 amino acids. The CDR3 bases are TGTGCCAGTGGAAGCGGGAGCACAGATACGCAGTATTTT. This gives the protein CASGSGSTDTQYF.

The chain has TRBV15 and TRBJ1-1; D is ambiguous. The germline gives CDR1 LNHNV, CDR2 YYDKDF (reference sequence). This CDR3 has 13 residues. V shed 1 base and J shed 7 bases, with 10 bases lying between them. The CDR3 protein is CATSRGGTYEAFF. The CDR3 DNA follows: TGTGCCACCAGCAGAGGCGGAACCTATGAAGCTTTCTTT.

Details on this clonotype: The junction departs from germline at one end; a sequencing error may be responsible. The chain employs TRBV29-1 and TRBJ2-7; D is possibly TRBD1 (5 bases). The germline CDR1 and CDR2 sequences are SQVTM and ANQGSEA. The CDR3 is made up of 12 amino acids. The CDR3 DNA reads TGCAGCGTAGAAGCAGGGACCTACGAGCAGTACTTC. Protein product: CSVEAGTYEQYF.

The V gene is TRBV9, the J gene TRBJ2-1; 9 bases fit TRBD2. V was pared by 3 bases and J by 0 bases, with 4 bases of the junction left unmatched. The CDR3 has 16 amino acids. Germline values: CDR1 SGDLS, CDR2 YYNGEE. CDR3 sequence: CASSAIAGDSYNEQFF. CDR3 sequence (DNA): TGTGCCAGCAGCGCCATAGCGGGGGACTCCTACAATGAGCAGTTCTTC.

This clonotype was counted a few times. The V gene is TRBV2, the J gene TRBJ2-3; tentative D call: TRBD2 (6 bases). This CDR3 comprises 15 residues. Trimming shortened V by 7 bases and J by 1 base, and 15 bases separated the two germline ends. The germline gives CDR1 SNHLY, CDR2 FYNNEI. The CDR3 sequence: CASIVGLPGTDTQYF. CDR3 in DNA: TGTGCCAGCATTGTGGGACTCCCCGGCACAGATACGCAGTATTTT.

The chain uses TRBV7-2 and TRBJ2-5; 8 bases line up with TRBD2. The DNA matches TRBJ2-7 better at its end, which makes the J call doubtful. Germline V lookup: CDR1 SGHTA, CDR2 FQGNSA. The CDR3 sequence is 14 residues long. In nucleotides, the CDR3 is TGTGCCAGCATCCCGCGGGGGGCCTTCTACGAGCAGTACTTC. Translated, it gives CASIPRGAFYEQYF.

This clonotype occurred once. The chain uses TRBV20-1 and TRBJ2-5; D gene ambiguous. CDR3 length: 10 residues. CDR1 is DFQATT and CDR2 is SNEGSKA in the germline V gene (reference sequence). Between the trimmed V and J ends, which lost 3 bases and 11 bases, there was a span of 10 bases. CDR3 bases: TGCAGTGCTAGTGCCCATGAGCAGTACTTC. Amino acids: CSASAHEQYF.

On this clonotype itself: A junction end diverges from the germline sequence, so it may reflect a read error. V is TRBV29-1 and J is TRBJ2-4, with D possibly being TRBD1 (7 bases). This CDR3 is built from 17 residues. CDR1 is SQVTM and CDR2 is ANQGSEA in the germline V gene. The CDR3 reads CSAEDRRQGGAKNIQYF. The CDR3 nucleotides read TGCAGCGCTGAAGATAGGCGGCAGGGGGGCGCCAAAAACATTCAGTACTTC.

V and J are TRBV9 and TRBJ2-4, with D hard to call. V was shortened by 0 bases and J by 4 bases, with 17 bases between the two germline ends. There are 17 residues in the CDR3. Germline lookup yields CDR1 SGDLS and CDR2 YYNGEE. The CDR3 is CASSVDVGRVEKNIQYF. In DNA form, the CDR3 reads TGTGCCAGCAGCGTAGACGTGGGCCGAGTTGAAAAAAACATTCAGTACTTC.

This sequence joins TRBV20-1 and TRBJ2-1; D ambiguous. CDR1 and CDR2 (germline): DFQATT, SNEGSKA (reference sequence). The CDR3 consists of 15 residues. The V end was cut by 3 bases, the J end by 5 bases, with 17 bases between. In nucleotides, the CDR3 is TGCAGTGCTAGGCCGCCGACTCCCACGAACAATGAGCAGTTCTTC. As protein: CSARPPTPTNNEQFF.

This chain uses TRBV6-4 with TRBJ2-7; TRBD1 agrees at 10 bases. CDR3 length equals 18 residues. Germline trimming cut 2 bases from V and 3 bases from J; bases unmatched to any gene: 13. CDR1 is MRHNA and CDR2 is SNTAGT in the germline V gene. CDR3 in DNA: TGTGCCAGCAGTGACCCGACAGGGGGCCCTGACCGCGACTACGAGCAGTACTTC. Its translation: CASSDPTGGPDRDYEQYF.

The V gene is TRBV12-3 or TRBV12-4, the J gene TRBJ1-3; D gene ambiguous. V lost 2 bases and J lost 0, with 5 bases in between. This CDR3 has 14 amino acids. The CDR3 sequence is CASSLSGSGNTIYF. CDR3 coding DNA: TGTGCCAGCAGTTTATCCGGCTCTGGAAACACCATATATTTT.

The CDR3 protein is CATTGVETQYF. The DNA of the CDR3 is TGTGCCACGACTGGTGTGGAGACCCAGTACTTC. The chain employs TRBV28 and TRBJ2-5; D not resolved. The germline V gene encodes CDR1 MDHEN and CDR2 SYDVKM. V lost 10 bases, J lost 5 bases, and 11 bases lay in between. The CDR3 is 11 amino acids.

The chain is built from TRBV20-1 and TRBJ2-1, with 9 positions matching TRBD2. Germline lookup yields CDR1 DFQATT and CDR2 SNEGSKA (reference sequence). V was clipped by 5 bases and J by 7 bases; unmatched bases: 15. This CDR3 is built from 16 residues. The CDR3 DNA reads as TGCAGTGCTTCCCCTTACGCGCGCGGGGGGGAGAATGAGCAGTTCTTC. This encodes CSASPYARGGENEQFF.

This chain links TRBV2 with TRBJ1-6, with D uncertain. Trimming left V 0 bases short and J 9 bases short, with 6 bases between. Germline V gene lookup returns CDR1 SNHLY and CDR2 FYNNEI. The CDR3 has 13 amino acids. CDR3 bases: TGTGCCAGCAGTGAAGCGCAGATTTCACCCCTCCACTTT. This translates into CASSEAQISPLHF.

The CDR3 nucleotides are TGCGCCAGCAGCCTCAGGGGTCCAACTAATGAAAAACTGTTTTTT. Its translation is CASSLRGPTNEKLFF. J is TRBJ1-4 and V is TRBV4-1; weak D call: TRBD1 (6 bases). CDR1 is MGHRA and CDR2 is YSYEKL in the germline V gene. CDR3 length equals 15 residues. Trimming left V 4 bases short and J 0 bases short, with 9 bases between.

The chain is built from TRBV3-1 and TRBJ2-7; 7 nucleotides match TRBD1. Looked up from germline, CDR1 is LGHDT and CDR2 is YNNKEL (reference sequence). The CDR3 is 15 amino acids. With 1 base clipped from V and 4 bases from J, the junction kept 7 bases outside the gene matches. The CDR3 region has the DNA TGTGCCAGCAGCCAAGGTACCGTGACAGGGTACGAGCAGTACTTC. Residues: CASSQGTVTGYEQYF.

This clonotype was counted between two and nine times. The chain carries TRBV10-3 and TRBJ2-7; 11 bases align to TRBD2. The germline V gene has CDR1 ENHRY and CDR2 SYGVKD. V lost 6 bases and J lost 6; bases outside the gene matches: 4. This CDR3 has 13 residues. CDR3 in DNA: TGTGCCATCAGGACTAGCGGGGAGGGCGAGCAGTACTTC. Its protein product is CAIRTSGEGEQYF.

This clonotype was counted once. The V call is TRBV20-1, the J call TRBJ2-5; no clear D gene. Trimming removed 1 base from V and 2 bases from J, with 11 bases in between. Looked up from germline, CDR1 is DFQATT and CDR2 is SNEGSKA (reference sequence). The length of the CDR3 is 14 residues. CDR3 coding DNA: TGCAGTGCTAGAGTCGGCCTAGGTCAAGAGACCCAGTACTTC. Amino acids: CSARVGLGQETQYF.

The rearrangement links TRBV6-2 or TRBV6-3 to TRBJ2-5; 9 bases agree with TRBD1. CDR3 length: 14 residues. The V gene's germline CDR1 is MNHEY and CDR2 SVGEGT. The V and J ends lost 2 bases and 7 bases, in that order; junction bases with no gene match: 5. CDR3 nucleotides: TGTGCCAGCAGTTACGACCCGGACAGGGGGACCCAGTACTTC. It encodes CASSYDPDRGTQYF.

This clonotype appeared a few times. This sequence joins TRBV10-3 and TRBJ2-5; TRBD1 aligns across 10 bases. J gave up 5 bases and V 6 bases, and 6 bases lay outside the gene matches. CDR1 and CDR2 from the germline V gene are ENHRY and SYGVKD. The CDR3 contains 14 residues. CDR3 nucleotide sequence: TGTGCCATCAGCGGGACAGGGGCGACGGAGACCCAGTACTTC. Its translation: CAISGTGATETQYF.

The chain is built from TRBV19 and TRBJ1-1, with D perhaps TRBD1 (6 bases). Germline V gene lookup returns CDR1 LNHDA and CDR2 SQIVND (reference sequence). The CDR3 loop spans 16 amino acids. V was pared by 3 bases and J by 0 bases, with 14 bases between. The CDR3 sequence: CASSIREGQLNTEAFF. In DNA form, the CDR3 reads TGTGCCAGTAGTATCCGGGAAGGACAGTTGAACACTGAAGCTTTCTTT. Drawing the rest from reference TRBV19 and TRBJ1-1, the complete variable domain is DGGITQSPKYLFRKEGQNVTLSCEQNLNHDAMYWYRQDPGQGLRLIYYSQIVNDFQKGDIAEGYSVSREKKESFPLTVTSAQKNPTAFYLCASSIREGQLNTEAFFGQGTRLTVV.